Each of the 13 T cell receptor beta chains below was sequenced from the same sample in a study of patients and donors after allogeneic stem cell transplantation. In TCRdb, the RT-PCR reads were re-called with MiXCR into one record per CDR3 protein. The sample holds 70,000 to 95,000 distinct CDR3 sequences, roughly 4.9% seen once. The specimen sequenced was blood, either unsorted or a sorted T cell fraction (not recorded which). The source is a human donor who was either an allogeneic HSCT recipient or a stem cell or donor lymphocyte infusion donor (not recorded which). It is not recorded whose cells these are; they may come from a transplant donor.

The chain employs TRBV2 and TRBJ2-5; maybe TRBD2 (5 bases). The CDR3 extends over 14 amino acids. Deletions cut 7 bases from V and 1 base from J, with 13 bases between. CDR1 and CDR2 (germline): SNHLY, FYNNEI. The CDR3 loop reads CASNSVRSQETQYF. In nucleotides, the CDR3 is TGTGCCAGCAATAGCGTGAGAAGCCAAGAGACCCAGTACTTC.

The chain is built from TRBV2 and TRBJ2-3, with D perhaps TRBD1 or TRBD2 (6 bases each). CDR1 is SNHLY and CDR2 is FYNNEI in the germline V gene. Trimming cost V 7 bases and J 4 bases, with 12 bases left between them. The CDR3 loop spans 13 amino acids. The CDR3 nucleotides read TGTGCCAGCAACCGCCGGGGGCCAGATACGCAGTATTTT. The encoded protein is CASNRRGPDTQYF. Full variable domain (remainder filled in from reference TRBV2 and TRBJ2-3): EPEVTQTPSHQVTQMGQEVILRCVPISNHLYFYWYRQILGQKVEFLVSFYNNEISEKSEIFDDQFSVERPDGSNFTLKIRSTKLEDSAMYFCASNRRGPDTQYFGPGTRLTVL.

The chain links TRBV14 to TRBJ1-1; D remains unclear. Germline loops: CDR1 SGHDN, CDR2 FVKESK. CDR3 size: 13 residues. The germline V and J ends were trimmed by 4 bases and 4 bases, with 10 bases remaining between them. CDR3: CASSRYRGTEAFF. The CDR3 region has the DNA TGTGCCAGCAGCCGGTATCGAGGCACTGAAGCTTTCTTT.

This clonotype was seen a handful of times. The chain is built from TRBV9 and TRBJ2-5; TRBD2 matches 11 bases. CDR3 length equals 17 residues. With V trimmed by 0 bases and J by 7 bases, 11 bases remained unmatched. CDR1 is SGDLS and CDR2 is YYNGEE in the germline V gene. This CDR3 is CASSVGPTSGSRGTQYF. The CDR3 bases are TGTGCCAGCAGCGTAGGCCCTACTAGCGGGAGTCGAGGGACCCAGTACTTC.

This clonotype was seen at least ten times. The J gene is TRBJ2-6, the V gene TRBV4-1; 8 nucleotides line up with TRBD1. The CDR3 has 18 amino acids. Germline V lookup: CDR1 MGHRA, CDR2 YSYEKL. V shed 1 base and J 1 base; nucleotides not matched to a gene: 6. CDR3 nucleotide sequence: TGCGCCAGCAGCCAAGGGGGCAGGGGGCGTTCTGGGGCCAACGTCCTGACTTTC. Translation gives CASSQGGRGRSGANVLTF.

The J gene is TRBJ2-1, the V gene TRBV5-4; 13 bases align to TRBD2. Germline lookup yields CDR1 SGHNT and CDR2 YYREEE (reference sequence). The CDR3 loop spans 16 amino acids. V lost 3 bases, J lost 7 bases, and 7 bases stayed unmatched. The CDR3 spells CASSSGTSGTWNEQFF. The DNA for the CDR3 is TGTGCCAGCAGCTCTGGGACTAGCGGGACCTGGAATGAGCAGTTCTTC.

V and J are TRBV6-1 and TRBJ2-3; the match to TRBD2 covers 8 bases. With V trimmed by 6 bases and J by 0 bases, 5 bases remained unmatched. In germline, CDR1 is MNHNS, CDR2 SASEGT. The CDR3 has 15 amino acids. The CDR3, as DNA: TGTGCCAGCAGACGCGGGGGGAGTAGCACAGATACGCAGTATTTT. It yields the protein CASRRGGSSTDTQYF.

The V and J genes are TRBV5-6 and TRBJ1-1; D may be TRBD1 (5 bases). The CDR3 runs to 14 residues. Germline-derived CDR1 and CDR2 are SGHDT and YYEEEE. Trimming pared 2 bases from V and 4 bases from J, leaving 12 bases between. The CDR3 DNA is TGTGCCAGCAGCTTCGGGGGGTCGACCACTGAAGCTTTCTTT. Translation: CASSFGGSTTEAFF.

This sequence joins TRBV11-2 and TRBJ2-7; TRBD2 agrees at 9 bases. The germline gives CDR1 SGHAT, CDR2 FQNNGV. The CDR3 runs to 15 residues. Trimming at V came to 4 bases and at J to 3 bases, leaving 7 bases not matched to a gene. The CDR3 loop is CASSSIAGDGYEQYF. CDR3 bases: TGTGCCAGCAGCTCAATAGCGGGGGATGGCTACGAGCAGTACTTC.

V is TRBV25-1 and J is TRBJ1-6; a possible D gene is TRBD1 (6 bases). This CDR3 contains 14 residues. Germline-derived CDR1 and CDR2 are MGHDK and SYGVNS. Trimming removed 6 bases at V and 9 bases at J, with 15 bases between. Here the CDR3 DNA reads TGTGCCAGCAGCGCATGGGGGCTTAGTTCACCCCTCCACTTT. It specifies CASSAWGLSSPLHF.

In its sample, this clonotype was seen a few times. The chain links TRBV7-8 to TRBJ1-1; D unresolved. Germline CDR1 and CDR2: SGHVS and FQNEAQ. The CDR3 is made up of 15 amino acids. Trimming shortened V by 5 bases and J by 1 base, and 14 bases separated the two germline ends. DNA for the CDR3: TGTGCCAGCAGCCCACAAGGAAGCCGGAACACTGAAGCTTTCTTT. Its protein product is CASSPQGSRNTEAFF.

This clonotype appeared many times. The genes are TRBV10-2 and TRBJ2-7; D is unclear. The CDR3 totals 16 residues. V was clipped by 0 bases and J by 3 bases, with 15 bases between them. In germline, CDR1 is WSHSY, CDR2 SAAADI. The CDR3 region is CASSESTRAVRYEQYF. The DNA for the CDR3 is TGCGCCAGCAGTGAGTCGACTCGGGCGGTCCGCTACGAGCAGTACTTC.

There are many counts of this clonotype. The chain is built from TRBV12-3 or TRBV12-4 and TRBJ1-5; D might be TRBD1 (6 bases). CDR3 size: 16 residues. Trimming left V 1 base short and J 2 bases short, with 12 bases between. CDR3 protein: CASSLVARGGNQPQHF. In DNA, the CDR3 is TGTGCCAGCAGTTTAGTAGCCAGGGGAGGCAATCAGCCCCAGCATTTT.